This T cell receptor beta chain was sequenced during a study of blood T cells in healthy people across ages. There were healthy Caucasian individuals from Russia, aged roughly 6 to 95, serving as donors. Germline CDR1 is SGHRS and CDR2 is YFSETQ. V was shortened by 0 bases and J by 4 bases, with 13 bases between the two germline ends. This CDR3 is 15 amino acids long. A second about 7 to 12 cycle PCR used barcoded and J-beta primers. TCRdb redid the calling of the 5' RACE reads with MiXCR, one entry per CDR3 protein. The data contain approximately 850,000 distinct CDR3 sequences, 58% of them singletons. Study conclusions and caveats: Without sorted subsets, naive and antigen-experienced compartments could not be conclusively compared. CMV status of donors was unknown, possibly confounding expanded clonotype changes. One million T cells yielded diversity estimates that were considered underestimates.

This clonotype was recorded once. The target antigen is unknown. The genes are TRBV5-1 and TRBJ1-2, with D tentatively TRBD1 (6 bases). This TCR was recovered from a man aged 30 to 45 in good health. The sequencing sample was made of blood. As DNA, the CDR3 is TGCGCCAGCAGCTTGGTTGGGGGCACTATCTATGGCTACACCTTC. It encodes CASSLVGGTIYGYTF.